These T cell receptor beta chains were read from a single sample in a study of T cell repertoires in cytomegalovirus infection. TCRdb independently ran MiXCR on the reads; one entry per CDR3 protein. The data contain 250,000 to 300,000 distinct CDR3 sequences, roughly 25% of them singletons. The sequenced material came from PBMCs. The receptor source for this set is a human donor in good health (CMV status not recorded). Some clones in this sample may be carry-over from other donors' samples. The CDR3 runs from the conserved cysteine through the conserved F or W. The D gene is left open where the match is weak. Rows give clone size only sometimes, using once, few, many, or a class for an expanded clone.

CDR3aa: CASSSIQRQRHF; CDR3nt: TGTGCCAGCAGTTCAATACAGCGGCAGAGGCATTTT; v_gene: TRBV28; j_gene: TRBJ1-5; abundance: -; d_gene: -
CDR3aa: CASSEIGLDADTQYF; CDR3nt: TGTGCCAGCAGTGAAATAGGATTGGATGCGGATACGCAGTATTTT; v_gene: TRBV2; j_gene: TRBJ2-3; abundance: few; d_gene: -
CDR3aa: CSARFTSGRPDTQYF; CDR3nt: TGCAGTGCTAGATTTACTAGCGGGAGACCAGATACGCAGTATTTT; v_gene: TRBV20-1; j_gene: TRBJ2-3; abundance: few; d_gene: TRBD2
CDR3aa: CASTGQRLREQYF; CDR3nt: TGTGCCAGCACGGGACAGCGCTTACGAGAGCAGTACTTC; v_gene: TRBV28; j_gene: TRBJ2-7; abundance: few; d_gene: TRBD1
CDR3aa: CASSLEGAYGYTF; CDR3nt: TGTGCCAGCAGCTTGGAGGGCGCCTATGGCTACACCTTC; v_gene: TRBV7-2; j_gene: TRBJ1-2; abundance: many; d_gene: -
CDR3aa: CAISRDSNEKLFF; CDR3nt: TGTGCCATCAGTCGGGACAGTAATGAAAAACTGTTTTTT; v_gene: TRBV10-3; j_gene: TRBJ1-4; abundance: -; d_gene: TRBD1
CDR3aa: CASSPTGWGAYEQYF; CDR3nt: TGTGCCAGCAGCCCGACAGGGTGGGGAGCCTACGAGCAGTACTTC; v_gene: TRBV5-6; j_gene: TRBJ2-7; abundance: -; d_gene: TRBD1
CDR3aa: CASTHGLAGGRNEQFF; CDR3nt: TGTGCCAGCACCCATGGTCTAGCGGGAGGGCGGAATGAGCAGTTCTTC; v_gene: TRBV2; j_gene: TRBJ2-1; abundance: -; d_gene: TRBD2
CDR3aa: CSAGFVGRSDF; CDR3nt: TGCAGTGCTGGGTTCGTCGGGAGGAGCGACTTC; v_gene: TRBV20-1; j_gene: TRBJ2-7; abundance: -; d_gene: TRBD2
CDR3aa: CASNGPRSYNEQFF; CDR3nt: TGTGCCAGTAACGGGCCTAGGAGCTACAATGAGCAGTTCTTC; v_gene: TRBV19; j_gene: TRBJ2-1; abundance: -; d_gene: -
CDR3aa: CSVDTAGNTIYF; CDR3nt: TGCAGCGTTGATACAGCTGGAAACACCATATATTTT; v_gene: TRBV29-1; j_gene: TRBJ1-3; abundance: -; d_gene: -
CDR3aa: CASSQREGPIYEQYF; CDR3nt: TGTGCCAGCAGCCAGAGAGAGGGACCTATCTACGAGCAGTACTTC; v_gene: TRBV7-2; j_gene: TRBJ2-7; abundance: many; d_gene: -